The 20 T cell receptor beta chains in this list originate from one sample, sequenced in a study of monozygotic twins with inflammatory bowel disease. TCRdb reprocessed the 5' RACE reads and reports one entry per CDR3 protein, with no DNA. The listing records more than 300,000 distinct CDR3 sequences. The sequenced sample was blood. All receptors derive from a human donor with ulcerative colitis or Crohn's disease, or a healthy co-twin of an affected twin (not recorded which).

V usage is TRBV20-1 and J usage is TRBJ2-1. Germline values: CDR1 DFQATT, CDR2 SNEGSKA (reference sequence). The CDR3 contains 16 residues. The CDR3 spells CSARPTTGSSYNEQFF.

This chain joins TRBV29-1 and TRBJ2-7. The CDR3 consists of 13 residues. CDR1 is SQVTM and CDR2 is ANQGSEA in the germline V gene. The CDR3 here is CSADDGSSYEQYF.

The chain recombines TRBV30 with TRBJ2-5; TCRdb indicates TRBD1, and absent DNA this call remains unverified. Germline V lookup: CDR1 GTSNPN, CDR2 SVGIG (reference sequence). The CDR3 runs 13 residues. CDR3 sequence: CAWTKEGGETQYF.

The chain uses TRBV9 and TRBJ2-3; the TCRdb call, TRBD2, lacks DNA for checking. The CDR3 spans 17 residues. Germline values: CDR1 SGDLS, CDR2 YYNGEE. CDR3: CASSVGIGGGLADTQYF.

This chain joins TRBV7-3 and TRBJ2-1. Germline V gives CDR1 SGHTA, CDR2 FQGTGA. This CDR3 is 13 amino acids long. CDR3 amino acids: CASSRKGYNEQFF.

The V call is TRBV5-1, the J call TRBJ2-1; without DNA, the TCRdb call of TRBD2 cannot be checked. Germline CDR1 reads SGHRS; CDR2 reads YFSETQ. The CDR3 covers 16 residues. The CDR3 sequence is CASSLTSGATYNEQFF. Together with reference TRBV5-1 and TRBJ2-1, the CDR3 gives the full variable domain: KAGVTQTPRYLIKTRGQQVTLSCSPISGHRSVSWYQQTPGQGLQFLFEYFSETQRNKGNFPGRFSGRQFSNSRSEMNVSTLELGDSALYLCASSLTSGATYNEQFFGPGTRLTVL.

The rearrangement links TRBV4-3 to TRBJ2-1; TCRdb designates TRBD2, a call that cannot be tested without DNA. Germline CDR1 is LGHNA and CDR2 is YSLEER. The CDR3 totals 14 residues. The CDR3 is CASSLAGLMNEQFF.

J is TRBJ1-1 and V is TRBV5-1; TCRdb designates TRBD1, a call that cannot be tested without DNA. Germline V gene sequence: CDR1 SGHRS, CDR2 YFSETQ. The CDR3 contains 13 residues. The CDR3 spells CASSSQGVTEAFF. The full variable domain, with the rest looked up from reference TRBV5-1 and TRBJ1-1, is KAGVTQTPRYLIKTRGQQVTLSCSPISGHRSVSWYQQTPGQGLQFLFEYFSETQRNKGNFPGRFSGRQFSNSRSEMNVSTLELGDSALYLCASSSQGVTEAFFGQGTRLTVV.

The rearrangement uses TRBV5-8 and TRBJ2-2; TCRdb names TRBD1, which stays unverified in the absence of DNA. This CDR3 spans 15 amino acids. Germline V lookup: CDR1 SGHTS, CDR2 YDEGEE. CDR3 sequence: CASSPLGGGTGELFF.

The CDR3 spells CATRVAGVSYNEQFF. The chain is built from TRBV15 and TRBJ2-1; without DNA, the TCRdb call of TRBD1 cannot be checked. Germline CDR1 is LNHNV and CDR2 is YYDKDF (reference sequence). The CDR3 sequence is 15 residues long.

The chain uses TRBV5-1 and TRBJ2-7. CDR3 length equals 14 residues. CDR1 is SGHRS and CDR2 is YFSETQ in the germline V gene. The CDR3 spells CASSVDRVPYEQYF. Supplemented by reference TRBV5-1 and TRBJ2-7, the full variable domain reads KAGVTQTPRYLIKTRGQQVTLSCSPISGHRSVSWYQQTPGQGLQFLFEYFSETQRNKGNFPGRFSGRQFSNSRSEMNVSTLELGDSALYLCASSVDRVPYEQYFGPGTRLTVT.

The V call is TRBV12-3 or TRBV12-4, the J call TRBJ2-7. The CDR3 contains 13 residues. CDR3 sequence: CASSPDSFHEQYF.

This chain uses TRBV28 with TRBJ2-1; without DNA, the TCRdb call of TRBD1 cannot be checked. The germline V gene has CDR1 MDHEN and CDR2 SYDVKM. The CDR3 has 17 residues. This CDR3 is CASSLWGQGMKRNEQFF.

The J gene is TRBJ2-2, the V gene TRBV2; lacking DNA, the TRBD1 call made by TCRdb goes unchecked. The CDR3 covers 15 residues. Germline values: CDR1 SNHLY, CDR2 FYNNEI. The CDR3 region is CASHYRGLRTGELFF. The full variable domain, completed using reference TRBV2 and TRBJ2-2, is EPEVTQTPSHQVTQMGQEVILRCVPISNHLYFYWYRQILGQKVEFLVSFYNNEISEKSEIFDDQFSVERPDGSNFTLKIRSTKLEDSAMYFCASHYRGLRTGELFFGEGSRLTVL.

The chain employs TRBV12-3 or TRBV12-4 and TRBJ1-3; TCRdb proposes TRBD1, but this gene call is untestable without DNA. The CDR3 has 15 amino acids. CDR3: CASSPWTGSGNTIYF.

This chain uses TRBV7-8 with TRBJ2-7; there is no DNA to check the TCRdb D call of TRBD1. The germline CDR1 and CDR2 sequences are SGHVS and FQNEAQ. This CDR3 comprises 15 residues. The CDR3 sequence: CASSLGGTRTYEQYF.

The chain carries TRBV4-1 and TRBJ2-1. Germline-derived CDR1 and CDR2 are MGHRA and YSYEKL. CDR3 size: 13 residues. CDR3 protein: CASSPRSAYEQFF.

Here the CDR3 reads CASSSRDLAALHF. V gene TRBV5-8 combines with J gene TRBJ1-6; TCRdb indicates TRBD1, and absent DNA this call remains unverified. Germline V gives CDR1 SGHTS, CDR2 YDEGEE. The CDR3 is 13 amino acids. The whole variable domain, remainder taken from reference TRBV5-8 and TRBJ1-6, is EAGVTQSPTHLIKTRGQQATLRCSPISGHTSVYWYQQALGLGLQFLLWYDEGEERNRGNFPPRFSGRQFPNYSSELNVNALELEDSALYLCASSSRDLAALHFGNGTRLTVT.

This rearrangement joins TRBV11-2 to TRBJ1-6; TCRdb's assignment of TRBD1 cannot be checked, as there is no DNA. Germline V lookup: CDR1 SGHAT, CDR2 FQNNGV. This CDR3 has 15 residues. CDR3 region: CASSRTVAYNSPLHF. The entire variable domain, with the rest obtained from reference TRBV11-2 and TRBJ1-6, is as follows: EAGVAQSPRYKIIEKRQSVAFWCNPISGHATLYWYQQILGQGPKLLIQFQNNGVVDDSQLPKDRFSAERLKGVDSTLKIQPAKLEDSAVYLCASSRTVAYNSPLHFGNGTRLTVT.

This chain joins TRBV27 and TRBJ2-3; the TCRdb D gene call, TRBD2, has no DNA to confirm it. Germline CDR1 is MNHEY and CDR2 is SMNVEV (reference sequence). There are 15 residues in the CDR3. CDR3: CASRFSGGPTDTQYF.